One and the same sample provided the 28 T cell receptor beta chains below, sequenced in a study of graft-versus-host responses after intestinal transplantation. Their cognate antigens are unknown. The assay was immunoSEQ multiplex PCR, and TCRdb's table has in-frame clones only and misses some. The sample consists of about 84,000 clones, 91% of them appearing once. The material was unstimulated CD4+ T cells sorted from spleen or lymph node cells, obtained before transplant. The receptors were sampled from a human donor who was the organ donor for an intestinal transplant.

CDR3 loop: CAISRGGSTEAFF. CDR3 coding DNA: TGTGCCATCAGCAGGGGCGGTAGCACTGAAGCTTTCTTT. This chain uses TRBV10-3 with TRBJ1-1, with D maybe TRBD1 (6 bases). The CDR3 is 13 residues long. Germline CDR1 and CDR2: ENHRY and SYGVKD. V lost 6 bases to trimming and J lost 4 bases, with 12 bases between them.

This rearrangement joins TRBV7-9 to TRBJ2-7; D is uncertain. Trimming removed 5 bases from V and 3 bases from J, with 14 bases in between. CDR1 is SEHNR, CDR2 FQNEAQ, per germline (reference sequence). CDR3 length: 14 amino acids. CDR3 region: CASSPDGGIYEQYF. DNA for the CDR3: TGTGCCAGCAGCCCGGATGGCGGAATCTACGAGCAGTACTTC. The full variable domain, in which reference TRBV7-9 and TRBJ2-7 provide the parts outside the CDR3, is DTGVSQNPRHKITKRGQNVTFRCDPISEHNRLYWYRQTLGQGPEFLTYFQNEAQLEKSRLLSDRFSAERPKGSFSTLEIQRTEQGDSAMYLCASSPDGGIYEQYFGPGTRLTVT.

The V and J genes are TRBV5-4 and TRBJ2-1, with 7 bases that match TRBD2. The CDR3 loop spans 17 amino acids. Looked up from germline, CDR1 is SGHNT and CDR2 is YYREEE (reference sequence). After removal of 0 bases from V and 2 bases from J, the junction contained 8 bases not matched to a gene. The CDR3 region has the DNA TGTGCCAGCAGCTTGGGGGCGTGGGGAGGGACCTACAATGAGCAGTTCTTC. Translating it yields CASSLGAWGGTYNEQFF.

The genes are TRBV6-1 and TRBJ1-1, with D unclear. CDR1 is MNHNS and CDR2 is SASEGT in the germline V gene. This CDR3 comprises 14 residues. The V end lost 4 bases, the J end lost 2 bases, and 11 bases lay between the germline ends. CDR3 region: CASSVKPLNTEAFF. In DNA form, the CDR3 reads TGTGCCAGCAGTGTTAAGCCCCTTAACACTGAAGCTTTCTTT.

This chain joins TRBV21-1 and TRBJ1-2; the table gives TRBD1 as D, unverified against the DNA. TRBV21-1 is classified as a pseudogene. The CDR3 is made up of 13 amino acids. Here the CDR3 reads CASSDDRGAGYTF. The CDR3 DNA reads as TGTGCCAGCAGCGATGACAGGGGGGCTGGCTACACCTTC.

This clone was detected a few times. CDR3 in amino acids: CAWRRTGPWVGYGYTF. The CDR3 coding sequence is TGTGCCTGGAGGAGGACAGGGCCCTGGGTGGGCTATGGCTACACCTTC. The V gene is TRBV30, the J gene TRBJ1-2; 8 nucleotides match TRBD1. J gave up 4 bases and V 3 bases, and 13 bases lay outside the gene matches. Germline values: CDR1 GTSNPN, CDR2 SVGIG (reference sequence). The CDR3 spans 16 residues.

J is TRBJ2-7 and V is TRBV30, with a weak D call TRBD2 (5 bases). With 3 bases removed from V and 3 bases from J, the gap between germline ends came to 15 bases. The CDR3 loop spans 14 amino acids. The germline CDR1 and CDR2 sequences are GTSNPN and SVGIG (reference sequence). Here the CDR3 reads CAWRHGLILYEQYF. CDR3 in DNA: TGTGCCTGGAGACATGGACTTATTCTCTACGAGCAGTACTTC.

This clone has a handful of counts. The chain couples TRBV30 to TRBJ1-1; a weak D match, TRBD1 (5 bases). The CDR3 has 14 amino acids. Deletions cut 1 base from V and 4 bases from J, with 13 bases between. The germline V gene encodes CDR1 GTSNPN and CDR2 SVGIG (reference sequence). CDR3 protein: CAWSAPGGFTEAFF. The CDR3 DNA follows: TGTGCCTGGAGTGCCCCGGGGGGATTCACTGAAGCTTTCTTT. The entire variable domain, with the rest obtained from reference TRBV30 and TRBJ1-1, is as follows: SQTIHQWPATLVQPVGSPLSLECTVEGTSNPNLYWYRQAAGRGLQLLFYSVGIGQISSEVPQNLSASRPQDRQFILSSKKLLLSDSGFYLCAWSAPGGFTEAFFGQGTRLTVV.

The chain employs TRBV19 and TRBJ1-2, with 11 nucleotides matching TRBD1. V lost 3 bases to trimming and J lost 4 bases; unmatched junction nucleotides: 4. The CDR3 extends over 15 amino acids. Germline values: CDR1 LNHDA, CDR2 SQIVND (reference sequence). The CDR3 coding sequence is TGTGCCAGTAGTATTACGGGACAGGGGGTCTATGGCTACACCTTC. As protein: CASSITGQGVYGYTF. Variable domain in full (rest from reference TRBV19 and TRBJ1-2): DGGITQSPKYLFRKEGQNVTLSCEQNLNHDAMYWYRQDPGQGLRLIYYSQIVNDFQKGDIAEGYSVSREKKESFPLTVTSAQKNPTAFYLCASSITGQGVYGYTFGSGTRLTVV.

This chain uses TRBV5-4 with TRBJ2-5, with TRBD1 identical over 7 bases. The CDR3 totals 14 residues. Germline CDR1 and CDR2: SGHNT and YYREEE (reference sequence). The J segment lost 2 bases and the V segment lost 6 bases, leaving 7 bases of the junction unmatched. In nucleotides, the CDR3 is TGTGCCAGCACTGACCGGGACAGACAAGAGACCCAGTACTTC. Amino acids: CASTDRDRQETQYF.

To note about this clone: At one end the junction does not follow the germline gene, possibly because of a read error. The chain employs TRBV13 and TRBJ1-5, with 10 bases matching TRBD1. This CDR3 spans 17 amino acids. CDR1 and CDR2 from the germline V gene are PRHDT and FYEKMQ (reference sequence). CDR3 amino acids: CASSPSVTGGGNRPQHF. In DNA form, the CDR3 reads TGTGCCAGCAGCCCATCTGTGACAGGGGGCGGCAATCGGCCCCAGCATTTT.

The rearrangement links TRBV6-5 to TRBJ2-7, with 8 bases fitting TRBD1. The CDR3 has 15 amino acids. The germline gives CDR1 MNHEY, CDR2 SVGAGI. V lost 2 bases, J lost 4 bases, and 7 bases stayed unmatched. In DNA, the CDR3 is TGTGCCAGCAGTTACATCAGGGGGCGAGTTTACGAGCAGTACTTC. Amino acids: CASSYIRGRVYEQYF.

This chain joins TRBV2 and TRBJ2-2, with D unclear. CDR1 SNHLY and CDR2 FYNNEI come from the germline V gene. Trimming shortened V by 2 bases and J by 0 bases, and 4 bases separated the two germline ends. This CDR3 has 14 amino acids. The CDR3 region is CASSETANTGELFF. DNA of the CDR3: TGTGCCAGCAGTGAAACTGCGAACACCGGGGAGCTGTTTTTT. Combining the CDR3 with reference TRBV2 and TRBJ2-2 gives the whole variable domain EPEVTQTPSHQVTQMGQEVILRCVPISNHLYFYWYRQILGQKVEFLVSFYNNEISEKSEIFDDQFSVERPDGSNFTLKIRSTKLEDSAMYFCASSETANTGELFFGEGSRLTVL.

The rearrangement uses TRBV19 and TRBJ2-7; the match to TRBD2 covers 8 bases. Trimming removed 3 bases from V and 0 bases from J; junction bases left unmatched: 4. The CDR3 loop spans 15 amino acids. Germline lookup yields CDR1 LNHDA and CDR2 SQIVND (reference sequence). The CDR3 sequence is CASSMERGSSYEQYF. The CDR3 DNA sequence: TGTGCCAGTAGTATGGAGCGGGGGTCCTCCTACGAGCAGTACTTC.

V usage is TRBV10-3 and J usage is TRBJ1-2, with 7 bases that match TRBD1. This CDR3 contains 14 residues. V dropped 4 bases and J dropped 4; count of bases not matched to a gene: 6. Per germline, CDR1 ENHRY and CDR2 SYGVKD. The CDR3 DNA reads as TGTGCCATCAGTGGACAGGGCTCCCTCTATGGCTACACCTTC. This sequence encodes CAISGQGSLYGYTF.

The chain employs TRBV5-1 and TRBJ2-7; TRBD2 might be the D (6 bases). Trimming removed 3 bases at V and 5 bases at J, with 15 bases between. The germline CDR1 and CDR2 sequences are SGHRS and YFSETQ. This CDR3 is 14 amino acids long. CDR3: CASSSKTGVDEQYF. The CDR3 DNA reads TGCGCCAGCAGCTCCAAAACGGGGGTAGACGAGCAGTACTTC.

The chain uses TRBV2 and TRBJ1-3; 9 bases align to TRBD1. This CDR3 is built from 14 residues. Germline V gene sequence: CDR1 SNHLY, CDR2 FYNNEI. The ends lost 8 bases at V and 4 bases at J; junction bases unmatched: 6. The CDR3 sequence is CASLYRGPGNTIYF. The CDR3 DNA follows: TGTGCCAGCTTATACAGGGGGCCCGGAAACACCATATATTTT.

The chain uses TRBV10-2 and TRBJ2-3; D ambiguous. From germline, CDR1 is WSHSY and CDR2 SAAADI. Trimming left V 4 bases short and J 0 bases short, with 5 bases between. The CDR3 is made up of 13 amino acids. CDR3 sequence: CASSGTSTDTQYF. The CDR3, as DNA: TGCGCCAGCAGTGGAACTAGCACAGATACGCAGTATTTT.

The chain employs TRBV5-5 and TRBJ2-7, with 11 bases aligning to TRBD1. Germline CDR1 is SGHKS and CDR2 is YYEKEE (reference sequence). This CDR3 is built from 15 residues. The trim removed 2 bases at V and 3 bases at J, leaving 4 bases unmatched. The CDR3: CASSLGQGANYEQYF. CDR3 bases: TGTGCCAGCAGCTTAGGACAGGGGGCCAACTACGAGCAGTACTTC.

The chain combines TRBV6-4 with TRBJ1-2, with 9 bases that match TRBD1. The CDR3 has 15 residues. Trimming removed 6 bases from V and 2 bases from J; junction bases left unmatched: 7. The V gene's germline CDR1 is MRHNA and CDR2 SNTAGT. The CDR3 nucleotides are TGTGCCAGCAGCGATACAGGGGGCGCGAACTATGGCTACACCTTC. It encodes CASSDTGGANYGYTF.

The chain has TRBV29-1 and TRBJ2-7; 7 nucleotides match TRBD1. This CDR3 comprises 15 residues. Germline CDR1 SQVTM, CDR2 ANQGSEA. Trimming removed 4 bases from V and 4 bases from J; junction bases left unmatched: 13. CDR3 protein: CSVVPDRVSRYEQYF. DNA of the CDR3: TGCAGCGTTGTACCTGACAGGGTCTCCCGATACGAGCAGTACTTC.

V and J are TRBV5-1 and TRBJ2-7, with 7 bases fitting TRBD2. This CDR3 spans 13 amino acids. Per germline, CDR1 SGHRS and CDR2 YFSETQ. Trimming cost V 2 bases and J 5 bases; bases outside gene matches: 4. The CDR3 sequence: CASSFAGADEQYF. For the CDR3, the DNA is TGCGCCAGCAGCTTCGCGGGAGCGGACGAGCAGTACTTC. The entire variable domain, with the rest obtained from reference TRBV5-1 and TRBJ2-7, is as follows: KAGVTQTPRYLIKTRGQQVTLSCSPISGHRSVSWYQQTPGQGLQFLFEYFSETQRNKGNFPGRFSGRQFSNSRSEMNVSTLELGDSALYLCASSFAGADEQYFGPGTRLTVT.

V usage is TRBV5-1 and J usage is TRBJ2-5; 10 nucleotides line up with TRBD1. The CDR3 has 16 residues. J was trimmed by 3 bases and V by 0 bases; bases with no gene match: 5. From germline, CDR1 is SGHRS and CDR2 YFSETQ. CDR3 bases: TGCGCCAGCAGCTTGGGGGTCGGGACAGGGGAAGAGACCCAGTACTTC. Translating it yields CASSLGVGTGEETQYF.

The V gene is TRBV5-1, the J gene TRBJ2-7; perhaps TRBD2 as D (6 bases). Germline V gives CDR1 SGHRS, CDR2 YFSETQ. Between the trimmed V and J ends, which lost 1 base and 5 bases, there was a span of 13 bases. This CDR3 contains 14 residues. CDR3 in DNA: TGCGCCAGCAGCTTGACGGGAGACCCCCACGAGCAGTACTTC. As protein: CASSLTGDPHEQYF.

This clone was detected only a few times. This chain links TRBV19 with TRBJ2-1, with 8 bases lining up with TRBD2. Germline V lookup: CDR1 LNHDA, CDR2 SQIVND (reference sequence). The CDR3 sequence is 13 residues long. V trimming: 9 bases; J trimming: 6 bases; junction bases outside the gene matches: 7. The CDR3 DNA is TGTGCCAGCAGACTAGCGTACTCCAATGAGCAGTTCTTC. Protein: CASRLAYSNEQFF. The full variable domain, its missing parts supplied by reference TRBV19 and TRBJ2-1, is DGGITQSPKYLFRKEGQNVTLSCEQNLNHDAMYWYRQDPGQGLRLIYYSQIVNDFQKGDIAEGYSVSREKKESFPLTVTSAQKNPTAFYLCASRLAYSNEQFFGPGTRLTVL.

CDR3 nucleotides: TGTGCCAGCAGTACCGACAGGGGTCTTCAGCATTTT. This sequence encodes CASSTDRGLQHF. The chain combines TRBV6-1 with TRBJ1-5, with 8 bases fitting TRBD1. The length of the CDR3 is 12 residues. V shed 5 bases, J shed 13 bases, and the junction held 7 bases outside the gene matches. Per the germline V gene, CDR1 is MNHNS and CDR2 is SASEGT.

The chain links TRBV7-3 to TRBJ2-5, with 9 bases that match TRBD2. The CDR3 has 16 amino acids. Looked up from germline, CDR1 is SGHTA and CDR2 is FQGTGA. V lost 5 bases to trimming and J lost 2 bases; unmatched junction nucleotides: 9. This CDR3 is CASSPWAGGGQETQYF. CDR3 coding DNA: TGTGCCAGCAGCCCTTGGGCGGGAGGGGGACAAGAGACCCAGTACTTC.

CDR3 nucleotides: TGTGCCAGCAAAGAGGGTTGGTACACCGGGGAGCTGTTTTTT. Its protein product is CASKEGWYTGELFF. The chain has TRBV6-1 and TRBJ2-2; a possible D gene is TRBD2 (5 bases). CDR1 is MNHNS, CDR2 SASEGT, per germline. V shed 7 bases and J shed 3 bases, with 12 bases lying between them. This CDR3 spans 14 amino acids.